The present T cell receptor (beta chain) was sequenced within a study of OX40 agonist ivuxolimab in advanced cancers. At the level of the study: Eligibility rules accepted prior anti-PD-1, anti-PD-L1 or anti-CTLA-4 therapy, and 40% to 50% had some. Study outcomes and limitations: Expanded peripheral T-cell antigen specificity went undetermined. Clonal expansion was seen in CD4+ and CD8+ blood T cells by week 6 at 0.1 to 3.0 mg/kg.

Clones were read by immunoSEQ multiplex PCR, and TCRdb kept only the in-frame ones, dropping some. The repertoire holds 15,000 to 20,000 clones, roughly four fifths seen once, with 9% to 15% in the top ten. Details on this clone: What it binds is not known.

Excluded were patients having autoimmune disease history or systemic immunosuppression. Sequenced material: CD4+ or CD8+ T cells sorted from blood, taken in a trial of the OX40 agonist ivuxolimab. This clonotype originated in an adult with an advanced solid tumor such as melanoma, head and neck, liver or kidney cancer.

CDR3 DNA: TGTGCCACCAGCGCAGACAGGGGGTCAGGGGACGAGCAGTACTTC. Its protein is CATSADRGSGDEQYF. This sequence joins TRBV15 and TRBJ2-7, with 9 bases identical to TRBD1. V gave up 5 bases and J gave up 5 bases; unmatched junction bases: 10. The CDR3 has 15 residues. CDR1 and CDR2 from the germline V gene are LNHNV and YYDKDF (reference sequence).